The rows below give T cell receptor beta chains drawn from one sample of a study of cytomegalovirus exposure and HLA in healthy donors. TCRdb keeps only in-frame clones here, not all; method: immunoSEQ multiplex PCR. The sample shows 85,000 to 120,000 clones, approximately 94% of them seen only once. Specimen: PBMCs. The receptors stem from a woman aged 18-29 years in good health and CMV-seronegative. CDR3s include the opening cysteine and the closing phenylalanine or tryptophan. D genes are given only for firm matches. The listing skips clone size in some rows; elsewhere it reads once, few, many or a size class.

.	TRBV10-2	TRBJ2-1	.	CASRASFTGEGKYNEQFF	TGCGCCAGCAGGGCCAGCTTCACGGGAGAGGGGAAATACAATGAGCAGTTCTTC
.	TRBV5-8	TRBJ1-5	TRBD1	CASSWTGGSNQPQHF	TGTGCCAGCAGCTGGACAGGGGGAAGCAATCAGCCCCAGCATTTT
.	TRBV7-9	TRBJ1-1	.	CASSLRPGGIDTEAFF	TGTGCCAGCAGCTTACGGCCGGGAGGTATAGACACTGAAGCTTTCTTT
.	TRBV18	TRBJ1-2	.	CASSPPSQGYGYTF	TGTGCCAGCTCACCACCGAGCCAGGGCTACGGCTACACCTTC
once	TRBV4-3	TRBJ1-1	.	CASSQGRQVEAFF	TGCGCCAGCAGCCAAGGGAGACAGGTTGAAGCTTTCTTT
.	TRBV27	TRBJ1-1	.	CASSRYRANTEAFF	TGTGCCAGCAGCCGTTACAGGGCGAACACTGAAGCTTTCTTT
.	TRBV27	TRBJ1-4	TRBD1	CASIGQGARGEKLFF	TGTGCCAGCATCGGACAGGGGGCGCGAGGTGAAAAACTGTTTTTT
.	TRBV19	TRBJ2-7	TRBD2	CASSISLAGSYEQYF	TGTGCCAGTAGTATTTCACTAGCGGGGTCCTACGAGCAGTACTTC
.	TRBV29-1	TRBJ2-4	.	CSVEGRGEAKNIQYF	TGCAGCGTTGAGGGGCGGGGAGAAGCCAAAAACATTCAGTACTTC
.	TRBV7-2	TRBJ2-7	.	CASSTGSRYEQYF	TGTGCCAGCAGCACAGGGTCTCGGTACGAGCAGTACTTC
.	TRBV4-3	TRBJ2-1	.	CASSQDPAGSRYNEQFF	TGCGCCAGCAGCCAAGATCCCGCAGGGTCACGCTACAATGAGCAGTTCTTC
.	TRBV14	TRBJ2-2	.	CASSISTGELFF	TGTGCCAGCAGCATCTCCACCGGGGAGCTGTTTTTT
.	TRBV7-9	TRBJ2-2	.	CASSLGRGMGTGELFF	TGTGCCAGCAGCTTAGGACGGGGTATGGGCACCGGGGAGCTGTTTTTT
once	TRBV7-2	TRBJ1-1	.	CASSQAGEGIEAFF	TGTGCCAGCAGCCAGGCGGGGGAAGGAATTGAAGCTTTCTTT
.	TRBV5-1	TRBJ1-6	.	CASSLVGRGLSPLHF	TGCGCCAGCAGCTTGGTGGGACGGGGACTTTCACCCCTCCACTTT
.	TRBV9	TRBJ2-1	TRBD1	CASSVAGQGPYNEQFF	TGTGCCAGCAGCGTAGCTGGACAGGGCCCCTACAATGAGCAGTTCTTC
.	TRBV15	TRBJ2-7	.	CATSGTAPYEQYF	TGTGCCACCAGCGGGACTGCCCCCTACGAGCAGTACTTC
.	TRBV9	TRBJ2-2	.	CASTERGAEELFF	TGTGCCAGCACTGAGAGAGGAGCCGAGGAGCTGTTTTTT
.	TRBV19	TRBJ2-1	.	CASSLRASSYNEQFF	TGTGCCAGTAGTTTGAGGGCCAGCTCCTACAATGAGCAGTTCTTC
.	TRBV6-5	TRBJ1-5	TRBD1	CASSLGTGNQPQHF	TGTGCCAGCAGTCTGGGGACAGGGAATCAGCCCCAGCATTTT
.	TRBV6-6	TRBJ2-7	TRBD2	CASSLKRLAGGYEQYF	TGTGCCAGCAGCCTAAAACGACTAGCGGGAGGCTACGAGCAGTACTTC
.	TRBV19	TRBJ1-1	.	CASSVPYELNTEAFF	TGTGCCAGTAGTGTGCCCTATGAGCTGAACACTGAAGCTTTCTTT
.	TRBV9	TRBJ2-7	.	CASSAGAGGLYEQYF	TGTGCCAGCAGCGCTGGGGCAGGGGGGCTCTACGAGCAGTACTTC
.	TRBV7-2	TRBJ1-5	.	CASSLVGGTENQPQHF	TGTGCCAGCAGCTTAGTGGGGGGGACCGAAAATCAGCCCCAGCATTTT
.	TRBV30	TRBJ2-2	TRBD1	CAWSRGQAIVPGELFF	TGTGCCTGGAGTAGGGGACAGGCCATAGTCCCCGGGGAGCTGTTTTTT
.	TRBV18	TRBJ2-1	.	CASSPFSGADNEQFF	TGTGCCAGCTCACCGTTCTCAGGGGCCGACAATGAGCAGTTCTTC
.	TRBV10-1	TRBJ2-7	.	CASRGQGGKVDEQYF	TGCGCCAGCAGAGGGCAGGGAGGAAAAGTTGACGAGCAGTACTTC
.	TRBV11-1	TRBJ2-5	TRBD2	CASSTGPGLAGTRETQYF	TGTGCCAGCAGCACAGGTCCGGGACTAGCGGGAACGAGAGAGACCCAGTACTTC
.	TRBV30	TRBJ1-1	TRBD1	CAYSRQGNTEAFF	TGTGCCTACAGTCGACAGGGGAACACTGAAGCTTTCTTT
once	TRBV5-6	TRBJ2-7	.	CASRKAGEMGYEQYF	TGTGCCAGCAGGAAGGCAGGGGAAATGGGATACGAGCAGTACTTC
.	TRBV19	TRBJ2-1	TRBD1	CASGQGYNEQFF	TGTGCCAGCGGACAGGGGTACAATGAGCAGTTCTTC
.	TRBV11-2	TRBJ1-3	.	CASSLMRPLSGNTIYF	TGTGCCAGCAGCTTAATGAGGCCCCTCTCTGGAAACACCATATATTTT
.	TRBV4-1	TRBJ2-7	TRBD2	CASSYGLAGGRSSYEQYF	TGCGCCAGCAGCTATGGACTAGCGGGAGGGCGGAGCTCCTACGAGCAGTACTTC
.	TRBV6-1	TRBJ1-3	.	CASSGASWDTIYF	TGTGCCAGCAGTGGGGCGTCGTGGGACACCATATATTTT
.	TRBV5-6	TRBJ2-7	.	CASRGRESYEQYF	TGTGCCAGCAGGGGAAGGGAGTCCTACGAGCAGTACTTC
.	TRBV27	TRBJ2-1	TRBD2	CASKGLAVVNEQFF	TGTGCCAGCAAGGGGCTAGCGGTCGTAAATGAGCAGTTCTTC
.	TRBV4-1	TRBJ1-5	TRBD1	CASSHPPGQGHQPQHF	TGCGCCAGCAGCCATCCACCGGGACAGGGTCATCAGCCCCAGCATTTT
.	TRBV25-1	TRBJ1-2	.	CASSGGYGYTF	TGTGCCAGCAGTGGCGGGTATGGCTACACCTTC
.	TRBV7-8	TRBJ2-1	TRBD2	CASSLASGLAAHLLSFF	TGTGCCAGCAGCTTAGCGTCCGGGCTAGCGGCCCACCTACTGTCGTTCTTC
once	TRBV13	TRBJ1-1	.	CASSSRQEAFF	TGTGCCAGCAGCTCCAGACAGGAGGCTTTCTTT
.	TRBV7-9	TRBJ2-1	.	CASSPQWGAGSSYNEQFF	TGTGCCAGCAGCCCCCAATGGGGCGCCGGTAGCTCCTACAATGAGCAGTTCTTC
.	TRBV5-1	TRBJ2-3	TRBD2	CASSLGVAGAFTDTQYF	TGCGCCAGCAGCTTGGGGGTAGCGGGGGCTTTCACAGATACGCAGTATTTT
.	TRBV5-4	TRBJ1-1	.	CASSARSGTEAFF	TGTGCCAGCAGCGCGAGGTCGGGCACTGAAGCTTTCTTT
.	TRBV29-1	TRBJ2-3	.	CSVEGDPSTDTQYF	TGCAGCGTTGAGGGAGACCCGAGCACAGATACGCAGTATTTT
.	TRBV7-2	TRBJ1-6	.	CASSLELGPLNSPLHF	TGTGCCAGCAGCTTAGAGTTGGGGCCGTTAAATTCACCCCTCCACTTT
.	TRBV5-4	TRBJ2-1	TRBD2	CASSLKTSGHEQFF	TGTGCCAGCAGCCTAAAGACTAGCGGACATGAGCAGTTCTTC
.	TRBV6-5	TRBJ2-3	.	CASSYSPSGDTQYF	TGTGCCAGCAGTTACTCCCCATCAGGAGATACGCAGTATTTT
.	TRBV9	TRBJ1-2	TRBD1	CASSAGDSHLTF	TGTGCCAGCAGCGCCGGGGACAGCCATCTTACCTTC
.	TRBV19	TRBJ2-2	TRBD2	CASQARGGPGELFF	TGTGCCAGCCAGGCGCGGGGGGGCCCCGGGGAGCTGTTTTTT
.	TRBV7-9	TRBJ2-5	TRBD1	CASGQGLYGQETQYF	TGTGCCAGCGGACAGGGGTTGTACGGGCAAGAGACCCAGTACTTC
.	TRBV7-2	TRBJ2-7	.	CASSVLRTPGEQYF	TGTGCCAGCAGCGTCCTAAGGACCCCGGGGGAGCAGTACTTC
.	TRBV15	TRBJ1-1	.	CATSRDGGLAEAFF	TGTGCCACCAGCAGAGATGGCGGGCTCGCTGAAGCTTTCTTT